The 16 T cell receptor beta chains reported below all come from one sample, sequenced in a study of blood T cells in healthy people across ages. Combining a sample-barcoded 5' primer with a J-beta primer mix, a second PCR ran for about 6 to 12 cycles. TCRdb reprocessed the 5' RACE reads via MiXCR and lists one record per CDR3 protein. This table holds about 650,000 distinct CDR3 sequences, 52% found once. The specimen was blood. These receptor sequences come from a woman aged 80 or over in good health.

This chain uses TRBV7-2 with TRBJ2-4; TRBD1 matches at 10 bases. The DNA end lines up better with TRBJ2-7; the J call may be wrong. This CDR3 is 13 amino acids long. Germline lookup yields CDR1 SGHTA and CDR2 FQGNSA. The CDR3, as DNA: TGTGCCAGCAGCATGGGACAGGGGACCGAGCAGTACTTC. Its protein is CASSMGQGTEQYF.

The chain couples TRBV20-1 to TRBJ1-1; D not certain. CDR3 length: 13 residues. V was shortened by 5 bases and J by 2 bases, with 12 bases between the two germline ends. Germline-derived CDR1 and CDR2 are DFQATT and SNEGSKA (reference sequence). CDR3 protein: CSARGGLNTEAFF. DNA of the CDR3: TGCAGTGCTCGGGGAGGGCTTAACACTGAAGCTTTCTTT.

This chain uses TRBV20-1 with TRBJ2-1; unclear D gene. CDR1 is DFQATT and CDR2 is SNEGSKA in the germline V gene (reference sequence). The CDR3 covers 11 residues. V was shortened by 0 bases and J by 10 bases, with 7 bases between the two germline ends. The CDR3 region is CSARDQNEQFF. The CDR3, as DNA: TGCAGTGCTAGAGATCAGAACGAGCAGTTCTTC.

The chain carries TRBV6-5 and TRBJ2-7; possible D gene TRBD2, 6 bases. The DNA matches TRBJ2-4 better at its end, which makes the J call doubtful. The germline gives CDR1 MNHEY, CDR2 SVGAGI. The CDR3 covers 15 residues. The CDR3 sequence: CASSYSRQGGYIQYF. CDR3 bases: TGTGCCAGCAGTTACTCTAGGCAAGGAGGGTACATTCAGTACTTC.

The rearrangement links TRBV5-1 to TRBJ2-5; TRBD1 is a possible D gene (5 bases). TRBJ2-1 matches the DNA end more closely, so the J call is doubtful. CDR3 size: 14 residues. Germline CDR1 reads SGHRS; CDR2 reads YFSETQ. The CDR3 DNA follows: TGCGCCAGCAGCTTGGCAGGGTACCAAGAGACCCAGTTCTTC. Its translation: CASSLAGYQETQFF.

This clonotype was counted ten times or more. The rearrangement uses TRBV29-1 and TRBJ2-7; 10 bases agree with TRBD1. The J segment lost 5 bases and the V segment lost 4 bases, leaving 2 bases of the junction unmatched. The CDR3 sequence is 12 residues long. In germline, CDR1 is SQVTM, CDR2 ANQGSEA. The CDR3 nucleotides are TGCAGCGTTGGTGGGACAGGGGACGAGCAGTACTTC. This encodes CSVGGTGDEQYF.

This chain's CDR3 is CASREGSSAYNEQFF. The CDR3, as DNA: TGTGCCAGCCGAGAAGGGTCCTCGGCCTACAATGAGCAGTTCTTC. The chain uses TRBV28 and TRBJ2-1; D uncertain. The CDR3 runs 15 residues. V was cut by 8 bases and J by 2 bases, with 16 bases left in between. Germline V lookup: CDR1 MDHEN, CDR2 SYDVKM.

V and J are TRBV11-2 and TRBJ2-1, with 8 bases that match TRBD2. This CDR3 contains 17 residues. The germline V gene encodes CDR1 SGHAT and CDR2 FQNNGV. With V trimmed by 2 bases and J by 5 bases, 11 bases remained unmatched. CDR3 sequence: CASSLSVRAGGDNEQFF. The CDR3 DNA is TGTGCCAGCAGCTTAAGTGTGAGGGCGGGGGGAGACAATGAGCAGTTCTTC.

The J gene is TRBJ2-3, the V gene TRBV5-1; the D gene is possibly TRBD1 (5 bases). The CDR3 covers 14 residues. Trimming pared 6 bases from V and 6 bases from J, leaving 17 bases between. The germline V gene has CDR1 SGHRS and CDR2 YFSETQ. The CDR3 region has the DNA TGCGCCAGCACCTGGGGCAGTCCGGAGGATACGCAGTATTTT. Amino acids: CASTWGSPEDTQYF.

This clonotype appeared a few times. J is TRBJ1-1 and V is TRBV2; no clear D gene. Trimming removed 3 bases at V and 1 base at J, with 6 bases between. CDR1 and CDR2 (germline): SNHLY, FYNNEI. The CDR3 is 13 residues long. CDR3 DNA: TGTGCCAGCAGTGATGTTGGGAACACTGAAGCTTTCTTT. It encodes CASSDVGNTEAFF.

The DNA for the CDR3 is TGCGCCAGCAGCACACCAGGACAAACCTACGAGCAGTACTTC. Residues: CASSTPGQTYEQYF. The V gene is TRBV5-1, the J gene TRBJ2-7; TRBD1 is a possible D gene (5 bases). V gave up 4 bases and J gave up 2 bases, with 13 bases separating them. The CDR3 is made up of 14 amino acids. The germline V gene encodes CDR1 SGHRS and CDR2 YFSETQ.

This chain joins TRBV20-1 and TRBJ2-1, with 10 bases matching TRBD2. The DNA end favors TRBJ2-7, so the J call may be wrong. The CDR3 is 15 amino acids. CDR1 is DFQATT, CDR2 SNEGSKA, per germline (reference sequence). The CDR3 here is CSARNPSGGYNEQYF. The CDR3 DNA is TGCAGTGCTAGGAACCCTAGCGGGGGTTACAATGAGCAGTACTTC.

The chain uses TRBV5-1 and TRBJ2-7; D unresolved. Germline V gives CDR1 SGHRS, CDR2 YFSETQ. The CDR3 totals 14 residues. V shed 2 bases and J shed 0 bases, with 9 bases lying between them. This CDR3 is CASSFTGPSYEQYF. In DNA form, the CDR3 reads TGCGCCAGCAGCTTCACTGGGCCCTCCTACGAGCAGTACTTC.

The chain is built from TRBV7-9 and TRBJ2-3; the match to TRBD2 covers 7 bases. Losses at the gene ends were 5 bases for V and 6 bases for J; bases not matched to a gene: 11. The germline V gene has CDR1 SEHNR and CDR2 FQNEAQ (reference sequence). The CDR3 is made up of 15 amino acids. CDR3: CASSRPGGTTDTQYF. CDR3 nucleotides: TGTGCCAGCAGCCGCCCGGGCGGGACTACGGATACGCAGTATTTT.

This clonotype showed up many times. This chain joins TRBV29-1 and TRBJ2-1, with TRBD1 matching over 8 bases. The V gene's germline CDR1 is SQVTM and CDR2 ANQGSEA. Trimming cost V 4 bases and J 6 bases; bases outside gene matches: 5. The CDR3 extends over 13 amino acids. CDR3 residues: CSVGDRGGNEQFF. The CDR3 nucleotides are TGCAGCGTTGGAGACAGGGGAGGCAATGAGCAGTTCTTC.

The count of this clonotype is one. It may be a read error: a sequence one base away is much more abundant. The chain employs TRBV20-1 and TRBJ2-1; D is undetermined. The CDR3 extends over 15 amino acids. V was clipped by 0 bases and J by 13 bases, with 22 bases between them. Germline CDR1 reads DFQATT; CDR2 reads SNEGSKA (reference sequence). As DNA, the CDR3 is TGCAGTGCTAGAGATATTTCCCGGGCGGCGGAGACCCAGTTCTTC. This sequence encodes CSARDISRAAETQFF.